The 7 T cell receptor beta chains presented below share a single source sample, sequenced in a study of beta chain features in type 1 diabetes. The investigators reverse transcribed all of the isolated RNA, so they sequenced expressed TCRB transcripts. This table comes from immunoSEQ multiplex PCR, and its TCRdb copy is limited to in-frame clones, with some not included. The profile shows about 230,000 clones, 7.5% to 10% of them singletons. Sequencing used naive CD4+ T cells from blood. The receptors originated from a woman aged 18 to 35 in good health.

The chain joins TRBV21-1 to TRBJ2-5; TRBD1 is the table's D call and was not checked against the DNA. TRBV21-1 counts as a pseudogene. This CDR3 spans 17 amino acids. The CDR3 region is CASSIQTNRGPTGTQYF. Here the CDR3 DNA reads TGTGCCAGCAGCATCCAAACCAACAGGGGTCCTACCGGGACCCAGTACTTC.

J is TRBJ1-5 and V is TRBV5-1; 7 bases align to TRBD1. Losses at the gene ends were 2 bases for V and 5 bases for J; bases not matched to a gene: 4. The CDR3 is made up of 14 amino acids. From germline, CDR1 is SGHRS and CDR2 YFSETQ. This chain's CDR3 is CASSFQGEDQPQHF. CDR3 coding DNA: TGCGCCAGCAGCTTCCAGGGGGAGGATCAGCCCCAGCATTTT. Variable domain in full (rest from reference TRBV5-1 and TRBJ1-5): KAGVTQTPRYLIKTRGQQVTLSCSPISGHRSVSWYQQTPGQGLQFLFEYFSETQRNKGNFPGRFSGRQFSNSRSEMNVSTLELGDSALYLCASSFQGEDQPQHFGDGTRLSIL.

The genes are TRBV5-1 and TRBJ1-1, with D perhaps TRBD1 (6 bases). This CDR3 is built from 13 residues. Per germline, CDR1 SGHRS and CDR2 YFSETQ. The V end lost 3 bases, the J end lost 0 bases, and 6 bases lay between the germline ends. CDR3 amino acids: CASSWTVNTEAFF. In nucleotides, the CDR3 is TGCGCCAGCAGCTGGACAGTGAACACTGAAGCTTTCTTT. Combining the CDR3 with reference TRBV5-1 and TRBJ1-1 gives the whole variable domain KAGVTQTPRYLIKTRGQQVTLSCSPISGHRSVSWYQQTPGQGLQFLFEYFSETQRNKGNFPGRFSGRQFSNSRSEMNVSTLELGDSALYLCASSWTVNTEAFFGQGTRLTVV.

This clone was counted only a few times. This chain links TRBV6-5 with TRBJ2-4; D uncertain. Per germline, CDR1 MNHEY and CDR2 SVGAGI. The CDR3 covers 15 residues. V was pared by 6 bases and J by 0 bases, with 12 bases between. The CDR3 coding sequence is TGTGCCAGCAGCCAACACAGCTTAGCCAAAAACATTCAGTACTTC. Amino acid sequence: CASSQHSLAKNIQYF.

The chain's CDR3 is CASSLGQLTDTQYF. The CDR3, as DNA: TGTGCCAGCAGCCTGGGACAGCTCACAGATACGCAGTATTTT. The rearrangement joins TRBV5-4 to TRBJ2-3; 7 nucleotides line up with TRBD1. J was trimmed by 2 bases and V by 4 bases; bases with no gene match: 4. The germline CDR1 and CDR2 sequences are SGHNT and YYREEE (reference sequence). The CDR3 spans 14 residues. The variable domain in full, completed from reference TRBV5-4 and TRBJ2-3, reads ETGVTQSPTHLIKTRGQQVTLRCSSQSGHNTVSWYQQALGQGPQFIFQYYREEENGRGNFPPRFSGLQFPNYSSELNVNALELDDSALYLCASSLGQLTDTQYFGPGTRLTVL.

This clone was picked up a small number of times. This chain connects TRBV5-4 to TRBJ2-5; TRBD1 matches 12 bases. Unmatched junction bases numbered 5, after V lost 0 bases and J lost 5 bases. Germline values: CDR1 SGHNT, CDR2 YYREEE (reference sequence). This CDR3 region has 16 residues. The CDR3 loop reads CASSLGGTGGVETQYF. In DNA, the CDR3 is TGTGCCAGCAGCTTGGGGGGGACAGGGGGCGTGGAGACCCAGTACTTC.

The chain is built from TRBV11-2 and TRBJ2-3; 8 bases are shared with TRBD2. The CDR3 has 14 amino acids. With V trimmed by 5 bases and J by 3 bases, 4 bases remained unmatched. Germline CDR1 SGHAT, CDR2 FQNNGV. The CDR3 DNA sequence: TGTGCCAGCAGCCCCAGCGGGGGTACAGATACGCAGTATTTT. Translating it yields CASSPSGGTDTQYF.